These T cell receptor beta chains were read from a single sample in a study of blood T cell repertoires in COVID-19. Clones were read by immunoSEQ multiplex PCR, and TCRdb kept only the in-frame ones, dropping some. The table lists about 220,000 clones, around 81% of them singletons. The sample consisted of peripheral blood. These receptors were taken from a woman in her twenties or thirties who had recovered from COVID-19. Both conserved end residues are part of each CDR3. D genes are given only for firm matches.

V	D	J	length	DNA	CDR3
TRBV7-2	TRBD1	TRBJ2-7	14	TGTGCCAGCAGCCAAGCCCACACAGGGGCCGAGCAGTACTTC	CASSQAHTGAEQYF
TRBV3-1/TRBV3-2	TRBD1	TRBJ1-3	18	TGTGCCAGCAGCCAAGCCGGGACAGGGATAGTTGGAAGAAACACCATATATTTT	CASSQAGTGIVGRNTIYF
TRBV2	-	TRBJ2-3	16	TGTGCCAGCAGTGATCGCGCGGGGGCGTTCACAGATACGCAGTATTTT	CASSDRAGAFTDTQYF
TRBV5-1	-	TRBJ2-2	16	TGCGCCAGCAGCTTGACGCTAGCTAAAAGTGCCGGGGAGCTGTTTTTT	CASSLTLAKSAGELFF
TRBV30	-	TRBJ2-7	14	TGTGCCTGGAGTTCGGGAGCCGCGATTGACGAGCAGTACTTC	CAWSSGAAIDEQYF
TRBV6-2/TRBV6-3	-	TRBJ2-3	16	TGTGCCAGCAGTTATTCCTTAGGGAGCCGGGCAGATACGCAGTATTTT	CASSYSLGSRADTQYF
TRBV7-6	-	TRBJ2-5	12	TGTGCCAGCAGCTTCGGTTTGGAGACCCAGTACTTC	CASSFGLETQYF
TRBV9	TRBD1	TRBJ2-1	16	TGTGCCAGCAGCGTAGCTGGGACAGGGGGTAGGCATGAGCAGTTCTTC	CASSVAGTGGRHEQFF
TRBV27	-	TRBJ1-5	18	TGTGCCAGCAGTTCGAAAGAGGGTTGGTTTTGGAGCAATCAGCCCCAGCATTTT	CASSSKEGWFWSNQPQHF
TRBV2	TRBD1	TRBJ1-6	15	TGTGCCAGCAGCCCGGGACAGGGTCCCCAATCACCCCTCCACTTT	CASSPGQGPQSPLHF
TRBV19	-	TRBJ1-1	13	TGTGCCAGTAGTCGTCCTACTTCTCTGGAAGCTTTCTTT	CASSRPTSLEAFF
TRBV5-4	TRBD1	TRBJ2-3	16	TGTGCCAGCAGTTCTGGACAGGGCCTGCACACAGATACGCAGTATTTT	CASSSGQGLHTDTQYF
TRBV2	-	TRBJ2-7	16	TGTGCCAGCAGTGAGAGCATGCTCAGAGGGACCTACGAGCAGTACTTC	CASSESMLRGTYEQYF
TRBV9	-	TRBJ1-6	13	TGTGCCAGCAGCCCAGATTATAATTCACCCCTCCACTTT	CASSPDYNSPLHF